The subject of this entry is one TCR beta chain. These data come from a study of T cells after somatic rescue of genetic block. TCRdb's table, derived via immunoSEQ multiplex PCR, lists solely in-frame clones and lacks some. The repertoire has under 150,000 clones, about 90% of them found once; the top ten carry approximately 1.3%. V lost 3 bases and J lost 5; bases outside the gene matches: 4. The V gene's germline CDR1 is SGDLS and CDR2 YYNGEE. The CDR3 is 13 residues long. The receptor's source is a woman aged 18-29 years. The sequenced material came from peripheral blood mononuclear cells (PBMCs). The chain employs TRBV9 and TRBJ1-2, with 7 nucleotides matching TRBD1. CDR3: CASSEGASYGYTF. The CDR3 bases are TGTGCCAGCAGCGAGGGGGCTAGTTATGGCTACACCTTC.